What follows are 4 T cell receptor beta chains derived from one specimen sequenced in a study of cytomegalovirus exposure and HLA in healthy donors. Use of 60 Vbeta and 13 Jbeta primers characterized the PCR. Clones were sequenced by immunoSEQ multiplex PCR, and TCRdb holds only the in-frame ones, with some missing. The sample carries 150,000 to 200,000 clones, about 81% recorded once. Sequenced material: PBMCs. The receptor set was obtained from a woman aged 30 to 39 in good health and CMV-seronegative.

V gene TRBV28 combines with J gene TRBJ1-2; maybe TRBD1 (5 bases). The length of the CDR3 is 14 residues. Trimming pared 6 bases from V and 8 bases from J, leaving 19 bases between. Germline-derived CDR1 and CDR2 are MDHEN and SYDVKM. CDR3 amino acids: CASSPPQGGGGYTF. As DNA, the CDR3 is TGTGCCAGCAGCCCCCCCCAGGGCGGCGGAGGCTACACCTTC.

CDR3 nucleotide sequence: TGTGCCAGCAGTGAAAGGGGCCGGAACTCTGGAAACACCATATATTTT. Encoded protein: CASSERGRNSGNTIYF. The genes are TRBV2 and TRBJ1-3, with D possibly matching TRBD1 (5 bases). This CDR3 spans 16 amino acids. CDR1 and CDR2 (germline): SNHLY, FYNNEI. V was clipped by 2 bases and J by 0 bases, with 11 bases between them.

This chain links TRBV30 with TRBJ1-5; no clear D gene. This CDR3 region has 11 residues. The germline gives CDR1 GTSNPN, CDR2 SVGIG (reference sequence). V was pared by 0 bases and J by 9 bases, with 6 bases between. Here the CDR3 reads CAWSVSGPQHF. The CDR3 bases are TGTGCCTGGAGTGTATCAGGGCCCCAGCATTTT.

The DNA for the CDR3 is TGCGCCAGCAGTGAGGGGGACATCACAGATACGCAGTATTTT. It encodes CASSEGDITDTQYF. This chain links TRBV10-1 with TRBJ2-3; D might be TRBD1 (6 bases). The V gene lost 2 bases and the J gene lost 2 bases, with 8 bases spanning the gap. Per germline, CDR1 WNHNN and CDR2 SYGVQD (reference sequence). This CDR3 spans 14 amino acids.